This T cell receptor beta chain is from a study of cytomegalovirus exposure and HLA in healthy donors. Study as a whole: Earlier results showed 90 million to 120 million unique TCR beta sequences derived from 150 million to 200 million T cells.

Trimming stripped 4 bases from V and 1 base from J, with 20 bases between. The CDR3 length is 17 residues. CDR1 SGDLS and CDR2 YYNGEE come from the germline V gene. A single count supports this clone. The antigen is undetermined. Both 60 Vbeta primers and 13 Jbeta primers went into the PCR. The method was immunoSEQ multiplex PCR; TCRdb's version includes in-frame clones alone and lacks a portion of them. This table holds over 65,000 clones, approximately 79% found once. Findings and caveats of the study: As a later analysis revealed, most CMV-associated TCR beta chains appeared HLA-restricted. Later examination showed HLA-associated TCR beta chains had greater clonal expansion than equally common others.

The receptor was derived from a human donor in good health. Specimen: PBMCs. V usage is TRBV9 and J usage is TRBJ1-2, with D maybe TRBD1 (5 bases). CDR3 nucleotide sequence: TGTGCCAGCAGCCCGCTAGGGGCATCGACTCTTAACTATGGCTACACCTTC. Translated, it gives CASSPLGASTLNYGYTF.